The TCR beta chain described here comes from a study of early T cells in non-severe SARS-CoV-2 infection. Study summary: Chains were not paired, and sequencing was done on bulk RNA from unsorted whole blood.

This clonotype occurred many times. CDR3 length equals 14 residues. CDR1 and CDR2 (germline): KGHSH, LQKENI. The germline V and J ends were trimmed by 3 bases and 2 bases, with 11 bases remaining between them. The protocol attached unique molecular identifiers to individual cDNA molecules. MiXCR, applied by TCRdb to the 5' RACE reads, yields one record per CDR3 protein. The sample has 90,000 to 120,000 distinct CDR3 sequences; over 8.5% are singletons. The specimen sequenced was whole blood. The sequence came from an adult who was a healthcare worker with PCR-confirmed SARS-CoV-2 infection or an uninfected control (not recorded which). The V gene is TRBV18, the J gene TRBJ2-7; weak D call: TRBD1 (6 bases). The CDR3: CASSPSTGPYEQYF. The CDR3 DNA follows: TGTGCCAGCTCACCTAGTACAGGGCCCTACGAGCAGTACTTC.